These 10 T cell receptor beta chains originate from one sample sequenced in a study of control samples from healthy donors and cancer patients. Here immunoSEQ multiplex PCR was the method, and the copy in TCRdb shows in-frame clones only, minus some. The data hold around 150,000 clones, with 96% observed a single time. The sequencing sample was made of blood. The receptor source for this set is a woman aged 25-40 years in good health.

The CDR3 DNA follows: TGTGCCAGCAGCAAAGATCCGGCGGGCCGGACTAATGAAAAACTGTTTTTT. The encoded protein is CASSKDPAGRTNEKLFF. The chain is built from TRBV21-1 and TRBJ1-4. TRBV21-1 is listed as a pseudogene. This CDR3 region has 17 residues.

V usage is TRBV3-1 (or the pseudogene TRBV3-2) and J usage is TRBJ2-1; 9 positions agree with TRBD2. Germline V gene lookup returns CDR1 LGHDT and CDR2 YNNKEL (reference sequence). This CDR3 region has 15 residues. The V and J ends lost 6 bases and 6 bases, in that order; junction bases with no gene match: 9. CDR3 coding DNA: TGTGCCAGCAGTCGGTGGAGCGGGGGGATCAATGAGCAGTTCTTC. Protein product: CASSRWSGGINEQFF.

The chain has TRBV9 and TRBJ1-5, with a possible D match to TRBD1 (5 bases). V was clipped by 4 bases and J by 5 bases, with 10 bases between them. The CDR3 is made up of 13 amino acids. Germline lookup yields CDR1 SGDLS and CDR2 YYNGEE. The DNA of the CDR3 is TGTGCCAGCAGCCGGGGGGGTTATCAGCCCCAGCATTTT. Translated, it gives CASSRGGYQPQHF.

The rearrangement uses TRBV6-5 and TRBJ1-2; 10 bases align to TRBD1. The CDR3 covers 14 residues. Germline loops: CDR1 MNHEY, CDR2 SVGAGI. V was pared by 6 bases and J by 2 bases, with 3 bases of the junction left unmatched. The CDR3 sequence is CASSRTGGNYGYTF. For the CDR3, the DNA is TGTGCCAGCAGCAGGACAGGGGGAAACTATGGCTACACCTTC.

This sequence joins TRBV19 and TRBJ2-7; 9 bases fit TRBD1. Germline values: CDR1 LNHDA, CDR2 SQIVND (reference sequence). Unmatched junction bases numbered 4, after V lost 5 bases and J lost 5 bases. The CDR3 consists of 13 residues. The CDR3 nucleotides are TGTGCCAGTAGTCCGCGGACAGGGGACGAGCAGTACTTC. Amino acid sequence: CASSPRTGDEQYF.

CDR3 loop: CASSTHRQGLGNTEAFF. The DNA for the CDR3 is TGTGCCAGCAGTACCCATAGACAGGGACTAGGAAACACTGAAGCTTTCTTT. The rearrangement uses TRBV27 and TRBJ1-1, with TRBD1 matching over 7 bases. Germline CDR1 MNHEY, CDR2 SMNVEV (reference sequence). Trimming cost V 5 bases and J 2 bases; bases outside gene matches: 14. This CDR3 spans 17 amino acids.

V gene TRBV13 combines with J gene TRBJ1-5; D unclear. Trimming took off 2 bases at V and 5 bases at J, with 4 bases between the two ends. This CDR3 region has 12 residues. Germline CDR1 reads PRHDT; CDR2 reads FYEKMQ (reference sequence). CDR3 residues: CASSLRDQPQHF. The CDR3 DNA reads TGTGCCAGCAGCTTACGGGATCAGCCCCAGCATTTT.

The rearrangement uses TRBV5-1 and TRBJ1-2; 8 nucleotides agree with TRBD1. CDR1 is SGHRS, CDR2 YFSETQ, per germline. The CDR3 sequence is 14 residues long. V dropped 0 bases and J dropped 8; count of bases not matched to a gene: 6. Written as DNA, the CDR3 is TGCGCCAGCAGCTTGGTGACAGGGGCAGGCGGCTACACCTTC. Encoded protein: CASSLVTGAGGYTF.

The chain uses TRBV19 and TRBJ2-1, with 10 bases aligning to TRBD2. The CDR3 spans 17 residues. The trim removed 3 bases at V and 7 bases at J, leaving 12 bases unmatched. CDR1 and CDR2 from the germline V gene are LNHDA and SQIVND (reference sequence). The CDR3 nucleotides are TGTGCCAGTAGTATGGACGTTCGAGCGGGAGGGGGGAATGAGCAGTTCTTC. It yields the protein CASSMDVRAGGGNEQFF. The full variable domain, in which reference TRBV19 and TRBJ2-1 provide the parts outside the CDR3, is DGGITQSPKYLFRKEGQNVTLSCEQNLNHDAMYWYRQDPGQGLRLIYYSQIVNDFQKGDIAEGYSVSREKKESFPLTVTSAQKNPTAFYLCASSMDVRAGGGNEQFFGPGTRLTVL.

This chain connects TRBV28 to TRBJ1-1; TRBD1 agrees at 7 bases. Germline trimming cut 5 bases from V and 4 bases from J; bases unmatched to any gene: 22. Per germline, CDR1 MDHEN and CDR2 SYDVKM. The CDR3 has 19 amino acids. The CDR3 nucleotides are TGTGCCAGCAGTACCCAAATTAATCGACAGGGCATTCGGGGCACTGAAGCTTTCTTT. Translation gives CASSTQINRQGIRGTEAFF.